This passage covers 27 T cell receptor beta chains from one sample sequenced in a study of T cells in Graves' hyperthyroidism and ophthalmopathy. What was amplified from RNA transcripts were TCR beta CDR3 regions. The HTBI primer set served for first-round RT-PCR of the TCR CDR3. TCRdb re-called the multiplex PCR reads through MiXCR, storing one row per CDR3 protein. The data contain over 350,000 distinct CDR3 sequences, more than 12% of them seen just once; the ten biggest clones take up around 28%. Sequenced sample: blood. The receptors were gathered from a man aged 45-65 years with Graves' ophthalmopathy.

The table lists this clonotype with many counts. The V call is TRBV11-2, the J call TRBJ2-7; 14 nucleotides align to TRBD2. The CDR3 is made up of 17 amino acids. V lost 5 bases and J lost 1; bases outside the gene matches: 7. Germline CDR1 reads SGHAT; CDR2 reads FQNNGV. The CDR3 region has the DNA TGTGCCAGCAGCCGATCCGGGACTAGCGGGAGTTCCTACGAGCAGTACTTC. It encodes CASSRSGTSGSSYEQYF.

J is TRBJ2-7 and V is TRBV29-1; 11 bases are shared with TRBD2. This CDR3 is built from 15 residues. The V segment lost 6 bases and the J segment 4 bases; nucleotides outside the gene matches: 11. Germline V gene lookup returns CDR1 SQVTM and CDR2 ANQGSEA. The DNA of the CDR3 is TGCAGCGTCAACAAGCTCGGGACTAGCGGTTACGAGCAGTACTTC. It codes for CSVNKLGTSGYEQYF.

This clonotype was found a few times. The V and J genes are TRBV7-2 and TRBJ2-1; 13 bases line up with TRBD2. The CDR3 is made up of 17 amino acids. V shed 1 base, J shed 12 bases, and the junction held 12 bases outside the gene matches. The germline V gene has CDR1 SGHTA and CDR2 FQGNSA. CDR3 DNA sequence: TGTGCCAGCAGCTTAGTTGCTTGGACTAGCGGGAGTAGGGGGCAGTTCTTC. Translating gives CASSLVAWTSGSRGQFF. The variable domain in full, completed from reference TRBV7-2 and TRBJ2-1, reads GAGVSQSPSNKVTEKGKDVELRCDPISGHTALYWYRQSLGQGLEFLIYFQGNSAPDKSGLPSDRFSAERTGGSVSTLTIQRTQQEDSAVYLCASSLVAWTSGSRGQFFGPGTRLTVL.

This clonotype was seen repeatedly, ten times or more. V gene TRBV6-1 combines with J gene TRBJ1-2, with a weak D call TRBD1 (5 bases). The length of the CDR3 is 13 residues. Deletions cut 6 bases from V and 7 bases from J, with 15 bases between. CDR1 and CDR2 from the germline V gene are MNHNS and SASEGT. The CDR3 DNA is TGTGCCAGCAGCCAGGGCGTCGCCGGTGGCTACACCTTC. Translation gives CASSQGVAGGYTF.

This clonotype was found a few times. The DNA of the CDR3 is TGTGCCAGCAGGCGACGGCCCGGGAACGGCAGCTACACCTTC. Its translation is CASRRRPGNGSYTF. The chain recombines TRBV7-9 with TRBJ1-2; D not certain. The CDR3 is 14 residues long. With 6 bases removed from V and 9 bases from J, the gap between germline ends came to 20 bases. The germline CDR1 and CDR2 sequences are SEHNR and FQNEAQ (reference sequence).

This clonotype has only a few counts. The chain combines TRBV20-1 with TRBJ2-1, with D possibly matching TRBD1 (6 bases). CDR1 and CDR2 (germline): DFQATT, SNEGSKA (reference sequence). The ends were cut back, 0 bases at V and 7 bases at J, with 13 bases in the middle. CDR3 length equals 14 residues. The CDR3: CSAREGFQGNEQFF. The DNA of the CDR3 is TGCAGTGCTAGAGAGGGATTTCAGGGGAATGAGCAGTTCTTC.

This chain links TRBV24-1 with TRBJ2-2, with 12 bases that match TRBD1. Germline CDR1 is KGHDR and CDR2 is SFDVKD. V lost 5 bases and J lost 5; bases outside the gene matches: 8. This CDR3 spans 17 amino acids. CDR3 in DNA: TGTGCCACCAGTGGATCCGGGACAGGGGGCGAAACCGGGGAGCTGTTTTTT. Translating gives CATSGSGTGGETGELFF.

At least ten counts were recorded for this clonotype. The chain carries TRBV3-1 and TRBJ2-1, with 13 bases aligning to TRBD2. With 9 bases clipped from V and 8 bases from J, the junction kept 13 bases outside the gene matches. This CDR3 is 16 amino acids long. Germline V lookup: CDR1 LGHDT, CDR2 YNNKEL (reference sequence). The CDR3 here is CASVNGTSGAEDEQFF. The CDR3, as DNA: TGTGCCAGTGTCAACGGGACTAGCGGGGCGGAGGATGAGCAGTTCTTC.

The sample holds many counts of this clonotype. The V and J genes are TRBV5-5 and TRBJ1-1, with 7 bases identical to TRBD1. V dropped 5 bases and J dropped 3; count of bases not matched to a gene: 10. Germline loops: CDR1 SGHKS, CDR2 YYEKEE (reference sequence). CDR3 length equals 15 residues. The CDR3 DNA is TGTGCCAGCAGGAGCCGAGACAGGGCGGACACTGAAGCTTTCTTT. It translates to CASRSRDRADTEAFF.

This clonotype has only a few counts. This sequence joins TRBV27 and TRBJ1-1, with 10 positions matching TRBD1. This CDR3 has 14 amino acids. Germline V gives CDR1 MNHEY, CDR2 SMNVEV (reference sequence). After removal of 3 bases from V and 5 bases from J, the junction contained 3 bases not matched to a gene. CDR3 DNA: TGTGCCAGCAGTTTCGGGACAGGGGTTACTGAAGCTTTCTTT. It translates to CASSFGTGVTEAFF.

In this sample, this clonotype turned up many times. The CDR3 DNA sequence: TGTGCCAGCAGCGACGCAGCCCCGACAGGGTGGTATTTT. Residues: CASSDAAPTGWYF. The chain joins TRBV7-6 to TRBJ2-3, with 7 bases fitting TRBD1. CDR3 size: 13 residues. Germline V gene lookup returns CDR1 SGHVS and CDR2 FNYEAQ. V gave up 5 bases and J gave up 14 bases; unmatched junction bases: 13.

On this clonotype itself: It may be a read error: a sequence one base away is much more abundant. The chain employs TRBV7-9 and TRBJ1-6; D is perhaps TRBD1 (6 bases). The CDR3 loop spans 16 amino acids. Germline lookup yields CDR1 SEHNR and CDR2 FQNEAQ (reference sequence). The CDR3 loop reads CASSFVTGFYNSPPHF. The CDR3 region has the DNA TGTGCCAGCAGCTTCGTTACAGGGTTCTATAATTCACCCCCCCACTTT.

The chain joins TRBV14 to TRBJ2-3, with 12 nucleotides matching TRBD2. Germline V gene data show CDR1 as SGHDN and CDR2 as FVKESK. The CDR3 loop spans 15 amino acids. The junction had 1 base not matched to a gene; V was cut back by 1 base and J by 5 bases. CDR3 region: CASSQGLAGVDTQYF. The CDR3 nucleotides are TGTGCCAGCAGCCAAGGACTAGCGGGAGTAGATACGCAGTATTTT. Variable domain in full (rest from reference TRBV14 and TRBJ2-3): EAGVTQFPSHSVIEKGQTVTLRCDPISGHDNLYWYRRVMGKEIKFLLHFVKESKQDESGMPNNRFLAERTGGTYSTLKVQPAELEDSGVYFCASSQGLAGVDTQYFGPGTRLTVL.

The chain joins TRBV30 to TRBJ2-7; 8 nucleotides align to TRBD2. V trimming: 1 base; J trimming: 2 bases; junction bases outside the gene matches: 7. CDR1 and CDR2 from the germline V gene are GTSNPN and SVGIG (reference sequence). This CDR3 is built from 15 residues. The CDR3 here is CAWSGLLAVTYEQYF. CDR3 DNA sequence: TGTGCCTGGAGTGGACTACTAGCGGTCACCTACGAGCAGTACTTC.

The CDR3 sequence: CASSPDRDANTEAFF. DNA for the CDR3: TGTGCCAGCAGCCCAGACAGAGACGCGAACACTGAAGCTTTCTTT. This chain uses TRBV5-6 with TRBJ1-1; a possible D gene is TRBD1 (5 bases). V was shortened by 4 bases and J by 1 base, with 14 bases between the two germline ends. The CDR3 sequence is 15 residues long. Germline CDR1 SGHDT, CDR2 YYEEEE. Looking up the rest from reference TRBV5-6 and TRBJ1-1 gives the full variable domain: DAGVTQSPTHLIKTRGQQVTLRCSPKSGHDTVSWYQQALGQGPQFIFQYYEEEERQRGNFPDRFSGHQFPNYSSELNVNALLLGDSALYLCASSPDRDANTEAFFGQGTRLTVV.

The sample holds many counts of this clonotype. The CDR3 is CSGTTSDDSYEQYF. For the CDR3, the DNA is TGCAGTGGAACGACTAGCGACGACTCCTACGAGCAGTACTTC. V is TRBV20-1 and J is TRBJ2-7; the match to TRBD2 covers 8 bases. J gave up 0 bases and V 7 bases, and 8 bases lay outside the gene matches. There are 14 residues in the CDR3. From germline, CDR1 is DFQATT and CDR2 SNEGSKA (reference sequence).

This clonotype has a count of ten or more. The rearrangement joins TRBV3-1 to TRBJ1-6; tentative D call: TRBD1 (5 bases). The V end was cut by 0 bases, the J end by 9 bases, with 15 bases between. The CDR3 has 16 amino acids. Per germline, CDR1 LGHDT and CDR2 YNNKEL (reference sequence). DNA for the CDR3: TGTGCCAGCAGCCAAGATTCGGGGACCGCGTTTTCACCCCTCCACTTT. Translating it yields CASSQDSGTAFSPLHF.

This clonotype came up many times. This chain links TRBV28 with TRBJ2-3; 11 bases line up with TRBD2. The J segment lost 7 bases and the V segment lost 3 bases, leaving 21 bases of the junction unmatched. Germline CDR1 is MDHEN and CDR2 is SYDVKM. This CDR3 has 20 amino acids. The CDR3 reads CASSFGTISGLAAFGNTQYF. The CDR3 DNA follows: TGTGCCAGCAGTTTTGGGACTATTTCGGGACTAGCGGCATTTGGGAATACGCAGTATTTT.

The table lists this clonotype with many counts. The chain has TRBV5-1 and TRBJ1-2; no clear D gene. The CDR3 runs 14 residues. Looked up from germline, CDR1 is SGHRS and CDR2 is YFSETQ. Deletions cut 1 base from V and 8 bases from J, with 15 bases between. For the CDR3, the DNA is TGCGCCAGCAGCTTGCTCGGGGATTCTGAAGGCTACACCTTC. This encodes CASSLLGDSEGYTF.

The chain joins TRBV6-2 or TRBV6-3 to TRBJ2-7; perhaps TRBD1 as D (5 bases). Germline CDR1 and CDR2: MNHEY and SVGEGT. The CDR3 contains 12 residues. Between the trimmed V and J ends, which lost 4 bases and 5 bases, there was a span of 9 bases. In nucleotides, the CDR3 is TGTGCCAGCAGTTCAAGGGGAAACGAGCAGTACTTC. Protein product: CASSSRGNEQYF.

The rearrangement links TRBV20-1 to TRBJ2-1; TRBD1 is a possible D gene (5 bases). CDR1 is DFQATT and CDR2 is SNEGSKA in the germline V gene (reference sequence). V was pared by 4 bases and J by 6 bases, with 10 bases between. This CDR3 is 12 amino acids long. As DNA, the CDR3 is TGCAGTGCTACCTACAGGATCAATGAGCAGTTCTTC. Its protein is CSATYRINEQFF.

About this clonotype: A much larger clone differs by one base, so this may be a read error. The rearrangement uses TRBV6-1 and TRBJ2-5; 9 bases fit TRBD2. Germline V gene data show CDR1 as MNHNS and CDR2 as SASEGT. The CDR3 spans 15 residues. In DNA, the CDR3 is TGTGTCAGCAGTGATCTAGCGGGAAGACAAGAGACCCAGTACTTC. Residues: CVSSDLAGRQETQYF.

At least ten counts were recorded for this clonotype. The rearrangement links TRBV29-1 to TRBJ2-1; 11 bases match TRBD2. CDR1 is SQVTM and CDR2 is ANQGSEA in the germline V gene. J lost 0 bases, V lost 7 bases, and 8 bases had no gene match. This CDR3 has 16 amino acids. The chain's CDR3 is CSDGRLAGSSYNEQFF. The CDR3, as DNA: TGCAGCGACGGAAGACTAGCGGGGAGCTCCTACAATGAGCAGTTCTTC.

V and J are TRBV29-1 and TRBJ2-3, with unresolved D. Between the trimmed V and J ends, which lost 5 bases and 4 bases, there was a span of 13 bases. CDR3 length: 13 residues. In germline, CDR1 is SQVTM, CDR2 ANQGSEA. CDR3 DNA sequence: TGCAGCGTTAACCCAAGGGCGGCAGATACGCAGTATTTT. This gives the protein CSVNPRAADTQYF.

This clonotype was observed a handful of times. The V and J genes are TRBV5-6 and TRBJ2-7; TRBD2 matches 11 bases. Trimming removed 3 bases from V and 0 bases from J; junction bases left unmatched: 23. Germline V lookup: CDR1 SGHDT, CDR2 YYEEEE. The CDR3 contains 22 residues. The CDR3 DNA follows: TGTGCCAGCAGCTCACTTTTCCTAGCGGGAGGACCCTCTCTATCCACCTCCTACGAGCAGTACTTC. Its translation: CASSSLFLAGGPSLSTSYEQYF.

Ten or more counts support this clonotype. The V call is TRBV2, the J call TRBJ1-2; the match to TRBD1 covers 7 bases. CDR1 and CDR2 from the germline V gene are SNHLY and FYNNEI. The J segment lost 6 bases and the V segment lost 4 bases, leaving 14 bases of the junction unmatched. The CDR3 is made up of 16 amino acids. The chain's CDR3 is CASSVTGVGFMDGYTF. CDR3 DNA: TGTGCCAGCAGTGTAACAGGGGTGGGGTTTATGGATGGCTACACCTTC. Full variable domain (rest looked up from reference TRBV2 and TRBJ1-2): EPEVTQTPSHQVTQMGQEVILRCVPISNHLYFYWYRQILGQKVEFLVSFYNNEISEKSEIFDDQFSVERPDGSNFTLKIRSTKLEDSAMYFCASSVTGVGFMDGYTFGSGTRLTVV.

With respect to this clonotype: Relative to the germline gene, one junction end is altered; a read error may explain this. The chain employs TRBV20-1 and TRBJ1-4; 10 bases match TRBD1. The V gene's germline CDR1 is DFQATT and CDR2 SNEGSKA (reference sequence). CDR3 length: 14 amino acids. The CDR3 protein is CGAGTGATNEKLFF. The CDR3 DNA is TGCGGTGCAGGGACAGGGGCAACTAATGAAAAACTGTTTTTT.